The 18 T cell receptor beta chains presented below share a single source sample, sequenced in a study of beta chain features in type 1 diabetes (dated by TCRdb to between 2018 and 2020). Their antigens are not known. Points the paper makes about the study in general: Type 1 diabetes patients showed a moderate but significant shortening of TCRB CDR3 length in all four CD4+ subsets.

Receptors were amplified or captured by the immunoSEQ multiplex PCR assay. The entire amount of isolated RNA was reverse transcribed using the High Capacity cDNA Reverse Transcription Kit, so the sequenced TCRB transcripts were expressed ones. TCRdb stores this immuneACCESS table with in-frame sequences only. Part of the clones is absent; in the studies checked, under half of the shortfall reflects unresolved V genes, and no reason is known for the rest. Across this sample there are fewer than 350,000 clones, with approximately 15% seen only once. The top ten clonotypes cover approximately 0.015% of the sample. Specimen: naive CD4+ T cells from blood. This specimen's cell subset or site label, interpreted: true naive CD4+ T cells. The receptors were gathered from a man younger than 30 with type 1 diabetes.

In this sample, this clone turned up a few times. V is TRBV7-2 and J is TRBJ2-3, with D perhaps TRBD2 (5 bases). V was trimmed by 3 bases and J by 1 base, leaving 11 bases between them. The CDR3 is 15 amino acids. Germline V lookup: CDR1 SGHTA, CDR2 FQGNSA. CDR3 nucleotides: TGTGCCAGCAGCTTCTTAGCGTTGGGCACAGATACGCAGTATTTT. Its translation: CASSFLALGTDTQYF.

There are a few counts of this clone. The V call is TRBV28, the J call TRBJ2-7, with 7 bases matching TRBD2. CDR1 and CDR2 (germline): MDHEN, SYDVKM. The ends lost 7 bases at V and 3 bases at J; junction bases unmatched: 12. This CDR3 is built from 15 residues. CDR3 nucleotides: TGTGCCAGCACCGACTCGGTCCCTAGCGGCTACGAGCAGTACTTC. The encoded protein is CASTDSVPSGYEQYF. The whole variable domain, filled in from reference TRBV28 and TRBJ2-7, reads DVKVTQSSRYLVKRTGEKVFLECVQDMDHENMFWYRQDPGLGLRLIYFSYDVKMKEKGDIPEGYSVSREKKERFSLILESASTNQTSMYLCASTDSVPSGYEQYFGPGTRLTVT.

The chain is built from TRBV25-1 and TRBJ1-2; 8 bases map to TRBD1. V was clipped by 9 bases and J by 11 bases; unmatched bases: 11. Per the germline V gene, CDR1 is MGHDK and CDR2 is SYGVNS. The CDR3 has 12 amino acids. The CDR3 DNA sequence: TGTGCCAGTCAGCCCCGACAGGGGAAGTACACCTTC. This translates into CASQPRQGKYTF.

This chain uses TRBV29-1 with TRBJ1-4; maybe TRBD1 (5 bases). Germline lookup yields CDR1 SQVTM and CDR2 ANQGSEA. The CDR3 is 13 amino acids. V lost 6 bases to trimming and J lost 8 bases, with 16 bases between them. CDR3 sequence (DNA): TGCAGCGTCGTCGACAGTCTTCGAGAAAAACTGTTTTTT. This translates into CSVVDSLREKLFF.

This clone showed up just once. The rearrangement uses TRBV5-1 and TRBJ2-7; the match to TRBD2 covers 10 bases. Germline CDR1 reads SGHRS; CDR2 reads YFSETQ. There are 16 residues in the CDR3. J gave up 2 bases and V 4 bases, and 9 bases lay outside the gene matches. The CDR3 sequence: CASSPDGTSVTYEQYF. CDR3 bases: TGCGCCAGCAGCCCAGATGGGACTAGCGTAACCTACGAGCAGTACTTC.

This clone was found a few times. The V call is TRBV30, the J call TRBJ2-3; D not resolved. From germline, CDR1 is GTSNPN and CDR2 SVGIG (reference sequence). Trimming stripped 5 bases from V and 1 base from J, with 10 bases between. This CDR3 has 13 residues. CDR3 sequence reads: CAWRVPGTDTQYF. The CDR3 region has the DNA TGTGCCTGGCGAGTTCCTGGCACAGATACGCAGTATTTT. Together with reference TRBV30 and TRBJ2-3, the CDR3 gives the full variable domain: SQTIHQWPATLVQPVGSPLSLECTVEGTSNPNLYWYRQAAGRGLQLLFYSVGIGQISSEVPQNLSASRPQDRQFILSSKKLLLSDSGFYLCAWRVPGTDTQYFGPGTRLTVL.

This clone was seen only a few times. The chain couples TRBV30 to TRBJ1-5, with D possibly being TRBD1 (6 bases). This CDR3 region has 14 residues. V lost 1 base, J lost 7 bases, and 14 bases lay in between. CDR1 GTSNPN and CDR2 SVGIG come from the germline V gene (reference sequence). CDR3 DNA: TGTGCCTGGAGTGAACAGGGATTTGGACAGCCCCAGCATTTT. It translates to CAWSEQGFGQPQHF.

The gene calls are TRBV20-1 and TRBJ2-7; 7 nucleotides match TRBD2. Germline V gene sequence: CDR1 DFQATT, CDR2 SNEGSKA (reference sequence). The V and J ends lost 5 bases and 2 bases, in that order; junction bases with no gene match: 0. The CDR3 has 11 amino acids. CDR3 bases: TGCAGTGCTGGGGGGGCCTACGAGCAGTACTTC. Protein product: CSAGGAYEQYF.

The CDR3 region has the DNA TGTGCCAGCAGTTACGGGGGAGGAGGTTTGAATGAGCAGTTCTTC. This sequence encodes CASSYGGGGLNEQFF. The chain couples TRBV6-6 to TRBJ2-1; possible D gene TRBD2, 6 bases. Trimming took off 2 bases at V and 7 bases at J, with 15 bases between the two ends. CDR3 size: 15 residues. Per germline, CDR1 MNHNY and CDR2 SVGAGI (reference sequence).

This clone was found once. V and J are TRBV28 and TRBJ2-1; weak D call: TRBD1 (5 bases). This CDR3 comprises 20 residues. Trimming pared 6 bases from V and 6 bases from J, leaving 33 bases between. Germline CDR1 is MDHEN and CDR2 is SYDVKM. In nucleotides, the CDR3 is TGTGCCAGCAGGCCGTACAGTCGACAATCGGGCAGGGAAATTCGCAATGAGCAGTTCTTC. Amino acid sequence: CASRPYSRQSGREIRNEQFF.

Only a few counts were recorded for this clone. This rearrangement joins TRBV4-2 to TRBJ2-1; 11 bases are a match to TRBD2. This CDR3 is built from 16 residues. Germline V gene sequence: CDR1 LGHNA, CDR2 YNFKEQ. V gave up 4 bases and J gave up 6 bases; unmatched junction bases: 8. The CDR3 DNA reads TGTGCCAGCAGCCCCCAACCGGGACTAGCGGCCAATGAGCAGTTCTTC. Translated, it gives CASSPQPGLAANEQFF.

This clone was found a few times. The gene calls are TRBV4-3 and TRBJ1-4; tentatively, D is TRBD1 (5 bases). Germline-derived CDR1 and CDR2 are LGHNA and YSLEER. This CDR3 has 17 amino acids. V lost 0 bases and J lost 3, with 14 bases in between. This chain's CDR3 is CASSQETGRGSNEKLFF. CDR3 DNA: TGCGCCAGCAGCCAAGAGACGGGGAGGGGTTCTAATGAAAAACTGTTTTTT.

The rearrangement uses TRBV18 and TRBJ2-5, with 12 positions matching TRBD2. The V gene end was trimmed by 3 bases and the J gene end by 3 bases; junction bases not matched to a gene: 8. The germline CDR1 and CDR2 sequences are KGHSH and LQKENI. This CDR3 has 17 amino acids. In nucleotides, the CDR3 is TGTGCCAGCTCACCCCGGGGGCGACTAGCGGGAGAAGAGACCCAGTACTTC. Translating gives CASSPRGRLAGEETQYF.

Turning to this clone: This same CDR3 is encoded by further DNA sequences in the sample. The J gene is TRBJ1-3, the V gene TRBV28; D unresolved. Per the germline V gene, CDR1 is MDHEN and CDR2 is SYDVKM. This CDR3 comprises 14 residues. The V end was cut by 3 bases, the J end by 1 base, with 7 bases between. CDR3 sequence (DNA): TGTGCCAGCAGTTTGGACTCTTCTGGAAACACCATATATTTT. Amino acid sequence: CASSLDSSGNTIYF.

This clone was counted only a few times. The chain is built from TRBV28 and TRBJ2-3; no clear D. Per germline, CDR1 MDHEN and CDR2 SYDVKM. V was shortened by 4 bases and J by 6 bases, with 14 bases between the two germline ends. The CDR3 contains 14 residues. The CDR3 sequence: CASSSYSTKDTQYF. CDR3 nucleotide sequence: TGTGCCAGCAGTTCATACAGTACAAAGGATACGCAGTATTTT.

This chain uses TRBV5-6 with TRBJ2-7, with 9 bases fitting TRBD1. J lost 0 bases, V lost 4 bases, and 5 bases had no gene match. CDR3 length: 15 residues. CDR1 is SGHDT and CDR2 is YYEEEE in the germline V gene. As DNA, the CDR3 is TGTGCCAGCAGCCCGGGACAGGGTATCTCCTACGAGCAGTACTTC. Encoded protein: CASSPGQGISYEQYF.

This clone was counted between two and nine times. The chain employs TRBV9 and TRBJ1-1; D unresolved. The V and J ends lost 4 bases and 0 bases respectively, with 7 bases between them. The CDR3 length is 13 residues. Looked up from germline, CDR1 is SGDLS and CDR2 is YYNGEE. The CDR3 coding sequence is TGTGCCAGCAGCCCGAGGGTGAACACTGAAGCTTTCTTT. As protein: CASSPRVNTEAFF.

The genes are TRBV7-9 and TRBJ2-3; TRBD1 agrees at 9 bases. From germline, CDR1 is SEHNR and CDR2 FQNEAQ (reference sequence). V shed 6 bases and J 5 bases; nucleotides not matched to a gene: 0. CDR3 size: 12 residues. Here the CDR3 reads CASRDRGDTQYF. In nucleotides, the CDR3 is TGTGCCAGCAGGGACAGGGGAGATACGCAGTATTTT. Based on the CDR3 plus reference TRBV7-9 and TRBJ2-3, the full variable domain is DTGVSQNPRHKITKRGQNVTFRCDPISEHNRLYWYRQTLGQGPEFLTYFQNEAQLEKSRLLSDRFSAERPKGSFSTLEIQRTEQGDSAMYLCASRDRGDTQYFGPGTRLTVL.